A selection of T cell receptor beta chains follows, all from one sample in a study of blood T cell repertoires in COVID-19. Sequencing was performed with immunoSEQ multiplex PCR; in TCRdb, only in-frame clones are kept and a portion is missing. The sample yields 150,000 to 200,000 clones, approximately 82% seen once. Sequenced input: peripheral blood. The receptors here all came from a woman in her forties with COVID-19, enrolled during active disease. Each CDR3 is given with its conserved first and last residue. Clone size is given for some rows only: seen once, a few or many times, or a class if the clone is expanded.

TRBJ2-1 NA TRBV6-5 CASSPQTRLANEQFF
TRBJ2-7 once TRBV2 CASSAIYRDVQYF
TRBJ2-1 NA TRBV10-3 CAIGLSGTGIVNEQFF
TRBJ2-5 NA TRBV11-2 CASQAQETQYF
TRBJ1-5 NA TRBV5-5 CASSLSDLYQPQHF
TRBJ1-3 NA TRBV30 CAWGTGAGNTIYF
TRBJ2-1 NA TRBV12-3/TRBV12-4 CANHVPGSNEQFF
TRBJ2-1 NA TRBV19 CASSGSGTSYNEQFF
TRBJ2-5 once TRBV29-1 CSVEAGEETQYF
TRBJ2-5 NA TRBV7-9 CASEDGNQETQYF
TRBJ2-5 NA TRBV7-9 CASSLSTTGTQYF
TRBJ1-1 NA TRBV19 CASSMGDQLNTEAFF
TRBJ1-1 NA TRBV29-1 CSVTGQGGEAFF
TRBJ2-7 NA TRBV7-2 CASSLGDRTHEQYF